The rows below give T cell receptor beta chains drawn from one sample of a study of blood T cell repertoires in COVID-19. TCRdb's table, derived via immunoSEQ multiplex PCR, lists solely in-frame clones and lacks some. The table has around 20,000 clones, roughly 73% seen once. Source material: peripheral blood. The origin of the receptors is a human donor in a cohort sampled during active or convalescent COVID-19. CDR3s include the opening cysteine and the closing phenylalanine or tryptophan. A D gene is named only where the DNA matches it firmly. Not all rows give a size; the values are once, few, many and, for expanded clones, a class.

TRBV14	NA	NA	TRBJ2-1	TGTGCCAGCAGCCAATCCTCCGGGACAATTAACCAGCAGTTCTTC	CASSQSSGTINQQFF
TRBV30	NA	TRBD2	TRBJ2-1	TGTGCCTGGAGTGTAGGTAGCGGGGTCTACAATGAGCAGTTCTTC	CAWSVGSGVYNEQFF
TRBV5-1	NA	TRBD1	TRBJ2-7	TGCGCCAGCAGCTTAACTCTGACAGGGGGCTACGAGCAGTACTTC	CASSLTLTGGYEQYF
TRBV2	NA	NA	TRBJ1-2	TGTGCCAGCAGGGGCCAGGGCTACACCTTC	CASRGQGYTF
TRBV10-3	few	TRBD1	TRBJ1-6	TGTGCCGCCGGGACAGGACAAAATTCACCCCTCCACTTT	CAAGTGQNSPLHF
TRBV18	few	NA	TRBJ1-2	TGTGCCAGCTCACCGGGTGGGGGCCATGGCTACACCTTC	CASSPGGGHGYTF
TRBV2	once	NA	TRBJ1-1	TGTGCCAGCAGTTTAGACGGTCGGAGTAACACTGAAGCTTTCTTT	CASSLDGRSNTEAFF
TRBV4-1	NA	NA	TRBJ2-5	TGCGCCAGCAGCCAAGAGAGAGGTAGCGCGTACCAAGAGACCCAGTACTTC	CASSQERGSAYQETQYF
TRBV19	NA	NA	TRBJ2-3	TGTGCCAGTAGTATCTCCGGGGGGCCCACAGATACGCAGTATTTT	CASSISGGPTDTQYF
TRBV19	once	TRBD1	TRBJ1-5	TGTGCCAGTAGGACCAGGGGGCCCAATCAGCCCCAGCATTTT	CASRTRGPNQPQHF
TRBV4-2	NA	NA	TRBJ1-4	TGTGCCAGCAGCCAATGGACAGCCGCAACTAATGAAAAACTGTTTTTT	CASSQWTAATNEKLFF
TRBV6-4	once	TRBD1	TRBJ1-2	TGTGCCAGCAGTGACTCGAAGAGATCCCCAGGACAGGGGGTCTTCTTC	CASSDSKRSPGQGVFF
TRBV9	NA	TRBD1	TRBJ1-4	TGTGCCAGCAGCGCGACAGGGAGCGGGGAAAAACTGTTTTTT	CASSATGSGEKLFF
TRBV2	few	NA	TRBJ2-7	TGTGCCAGCAGTGAAAGGCAGGGCTCGACTAGCGAGCAGTACTTC	CASSERQGSTSEQYF
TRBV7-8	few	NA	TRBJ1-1	TGTGCCAGCAGCCGGGCAGGAACTGAAGCTTTCTTT	CASSRAGTEAFF
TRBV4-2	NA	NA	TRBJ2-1	TGTGCCAGCAGCCAGGCGGTCTACAATGAGCAGTTCTTC	CASSQAVYNEQFF
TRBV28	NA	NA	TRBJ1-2	TGTGCCAGCAGTTTAAGCCAGGGCACTAACTATGGCTACACCTTC	CASSLSQGTNYGYTF
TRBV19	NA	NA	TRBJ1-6	TGTGCCAGTAGTATAGAACAGGGTTCACCCCTCCACTTT	CASSIEQGSPLHF
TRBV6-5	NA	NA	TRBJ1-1	TGTGCCAGCAGTTACGATCGCGATCCGGCTTTCTTT	CASSYDRDPAFF
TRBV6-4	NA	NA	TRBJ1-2	TGTGCCAGCAGTGACTCCTCCAGGGCTAACTATGGCTACACCTTC	CASSDSSRANYGYTF
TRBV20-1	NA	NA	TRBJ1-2	TGCAGTGCTCGTTCCGACAAGGGCTACACCTTC	CSARSDKGYTF
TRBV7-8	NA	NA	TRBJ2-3	TGTGCCAGCAGCGGCGTACCCGTATGGAGGGCGGATACGCAGTATTTT	CASSGVPVWRADTQYF
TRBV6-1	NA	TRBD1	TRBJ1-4	TGTGCCAGCAGTTGGGACAGGGGTGAAAAACTGTTTTTT	CASSWDRGEKLFF
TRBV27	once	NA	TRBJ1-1	TGTGCCAGCAGCTCTGTGGGTCGGGGGACTGAAGCTTTCTTT	CASSSVGRGTEAFF
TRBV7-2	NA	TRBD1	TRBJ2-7	TGTGCCAGCAGACGATCCGGGACAGGGGGGCGTTACGAGCAGTACTTC	CASRRSGTGGRYEQYF
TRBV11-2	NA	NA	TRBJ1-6	TGTGCCAGCAGCTCCACGGGATCACCCCTCCACTTT	CASSSTGSPLHF
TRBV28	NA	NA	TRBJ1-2	TGTGCCAGCAGTTCCTGGACAGCTTATGGCTACACCTTC	CASSSWTAYGYTF
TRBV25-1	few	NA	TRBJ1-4	TGTGCCAGCAGTGATCGTCAGAGGGGGTCTAATGAAAAACTGTTTTTT	CASSDRQRGSNEKLFF